The rows below give T cell receptor beta chains drawn from one sample of a study of cytomegalovirus exposure and HLA in healthy donors. TCRdb's copy holds only in-frame clones and misses some; the assay was immunoSEQ multiplex PCR. The table includes fewer than 150,000 clones, roughly three quarters detected once. Sequencing used PBMCs. These receptors came from a young man in good health and CMV-seronegative. CDR3s include the opening cysteine and the closing phenylalanine or tryptophan. The D gene is left open where the match is weak. A clone size is listed for some rows: how often the clone was seen (once, few, many), or a class if it is expanded.

TRBV5-1	once	15	TRBJ2-2	TRBD1	TGCGCCAGCAGCTTGGGCCCCAGGGGGACCGGGGAGCTGTTTTTT	CASSLGPRGTGELFF
TRBV28	NA	18	TRBJ1-6	NA	TGTGCCAGCAGTTTGGCGTACAGGGTCAGGGATAGAAATTCACCCCTCCACTTT	CASSLAYRVRDRNSPLHF
TRBV29-1	NA	12	TRBJ1-2	NA	TGCAGCGCGAAGGACAGCAATTATGGCTACACCTTC	CSAKDSNYGYTF
TRBV4-1	few	16	TRBJ1-3	TRBD1	TGCGCCAGCAGGCTAGGACAGGAGGCCTCTGGAAACACCATATATTTT	CASRLGQEASGNTIYF
TRBV10-3	NA	16	TRBJ2-6	TRBD1	TGTGCCATCAGTGAGTCTGAGACAGGGTTGGCCAACGTCCTGACTTTC	CAISESETGLANVLTF
TRBV6-4	few	13	TRBJ1-1	NA	TGTGCCAGCGGCGCGGACAGGAACACTGAAGCTTTCTTT	CASGADRNTEAFF
TRBV5-1	few	14	TRBJ2-1	NA	TGCGCCAGCAGCCCCCGGGCGGGATACAATGAGCAGTTCTTC	CASSPRAGYNEQFF
TRBV7-2	NA	14	TRBJ2-7	NA	TGTGCCAGCAGCTTAGAAGCTGCGGCGTACGAGCAGTACTTC	CASSLEAAAYEQYF
TRBV27	NA	16	TRBJ2-7	NA	TGTGCCAGCAAGGGAAATTTTTGGGGCAGCTCCTACGAGCAGTACTTC	CASKGNFWGSSYEQYF
TRBV4-3	NA	18	TRBJ2-7	TRBD1	TGCGCCAGCAGCCAAGCACCCACGGGACAGGGGGCTCGGTACGAGCAGTACTTC	CASSQAPTGQGARYEQYF
TRBV7-3	NA	14	TRBJ2-1	NA	TGTGCCAGCAGCCAACTAGGAGGGATCAATGAGCAGTTCTTC	CASSQLGGINEQFF
TRBV4-3	NA	15	TRBJ2-1	NA	TGCGCCAGCAGCCAAGGGCCCTCAGGGTCCCTTTTGCAGTTCTTC	CASSQGPSGSLLQFF
TRBV7-6	few	16	TRBJ2-6	NA	TGTGCCAGCAGCCCGATTTCCTCGGGTGGGGCCAACGTCCTGACTTTC	CASSPISSGGANVLTF
TRBV7-2	NA	18	TRBJ2-5	TRBD2	TGTGCCAGCAGCTTAGCGCCCGGAGCGGGGGGAACCCAAGAGACCCAGTACTTC	CASSLAPGAGGTQETQYF
TRBV6-1	NA	13	TRBJ1-6	NA	TGTGCCAGCAGGGAAGGGGCCGATTCACCCCTCCACTTT	CASREGADSPLHF
TRBV4-1	once	16	TRBJ2-5	NA	TGCGCCAGCAGCCAAGAAAGGACAGCGATCGGAGAGACCCAGTACTTC	CASSQERTAIGETQYF
TRBV13	NA	16	TRBJ2-3	NA	TGTGCCAGCAGCTCTGTGCGGGACTCTAGCACAGATACGCAGTATTTT	CASSSVRDSSTDTQYF
TRBV30	NA	14	TRBJ2-3	TRBD2	TGTGCCTGGAGCGGCGGACTAGCCCTGGATACGCAGTATTTT	CAWSGGLALDTQYF
TRBV28	NA	13	TRBJ2-7	NA	TGTGCCAGCACCGCGACAGACCTCTACGAGCAGTACTTC	CASTATDLYEQYF
TRBV7-9	NA	14	TRBJ1-1	NA	TGTGCCAGCAGACCCACAGGGTCGAACACTGAAGCTTTCTTT	CASRPTGSNTEAFF
TRBV4-1	NA	15	TRBJ1-1	NA	TGCGCCAGCAGCCATAGGTTACAGGGGAACACTGAAGCTTTCTTT	CASSHRLQGNTEAFF
TRBV7-9	NA	15	TRBJ1-1	NA	TGTGCCAGCAGCCCCGACGGTCGGGGGAACACTGAAGCTTTCTTT	CASSPDGRGNTEAFF
TRBV6-6	NA	14	TRBJ2-1	TRBD2	TGTGCCAGCAGGATCACGGGGGGATACAATGAGCAGTTCTTC	CASRITGGYNEQFF
TRBV4-3	NA	15	TRBJ1-2	NA	TGCGCCAGCAGCCAAGATATCACGGGGAAAGGAGGCTACACCTTC	CASSQDITGKGGYTF
TRBV28	many	12	TRBJ1-1	NA	TGTGCCAGCAGTTGGGGACTGTATGAAGCTTTCTTT	CASSWGLYEAFF
TRBV9	NA	17	TRBJ2-1	NA	TGTGCCAGCAGCGCCTGGGGATTTTCGTTCGGGGGAGGTGAGCAGTTCTTC	CASSAWGFSFGGGEQFF
TRBV5-1	NA	15	TRBJ1-1	TRBD1	TGCGCCAGCAGCGACAGGGTGGGGGTGAGCACTGAAGCTTTCTTT	CASSDRVGVSTEAFF
TRBV6-1	NA	15	TRBJ1-4	NA	TGTGCCAGCAGGGTTTACAGGTCAACTAATGAAAAACTGTTTTTT	CASRVYRSTNEKLFF
TRBV6-5	few	15	TRBJ1-1	NA	TGTGCCAGCAGTCGCCCCCGTGAGCAGGGACTGGAAGCTTTCTTT	CASSRPREQGLEAFF
TRBV2	NA	15	TRBJ2-7	NA	TGTGCCAGCAGTGACGAATTTGGAGGGCCCTACGAGCAGTACTTC	CASSDEFGGPYEQYF
TRBV6-6	few	13	TRBJ1-1	NA	TGTGCCAGCAGTTACTCGAATGGAGATGAAGCTTTCTTT	CASSYSNGDEAFF
TRBV27	few	16	TRBJ2-6	TRBD1	TGTGCCAGCAGTTGGGACAGACCCTCTGGGGCCAACGTCCTGACTTTC	CASSWDRPSGANVLTF
TRBV30	NA	16	TRBJ2-1	TRBD2	TGTGCCTGGAGTGTATGGAGAGCGGGGGACCGAAATGAGCAGTTCTTC	CAWSVWRAGDRNEQFF
TRBV6-5	NA	13	TRBJ2-5	NA	TGTGCCAGCAGTTACGTGGGAGCGGAGACCCAGTACTTC	CASSYVGAETQYF
TRBV28	NA	16	TRBJ1-4	NA	TGTGCCAGCAGTTTACCGGGTCCCCTCGCTAATGAAAAACTGTTTTTT	CASSLPGPLANEKLFF
TRBV4-1	NA	16	TRBJ2-3	NA	TGCGCCAGCAGCCAAGGTAGTCTAGCGAGCACAGATACGCAGTATTTT	CASSQGSLASTDTQYF
TRBV9	once	14	TRBJ2-2	NA	TGTGCCAGCAACGATAGGGGGGGGGACCGGGAGCTGTTTTTT	CASNDRGGDRELFF
TRBV18	NA	18	TRBJ1-3	NA	TGTGCCAGCTCACCCCCCTCATCCGCACAGGTCTCTGGAAACACCATATATTTT	CASSPPSSAQVSGNTIYF
TRBV30	few	15	TRBJ2-2	NA	TGTGCCTGGATGGACAGCGTAGGGGTCACCGGGGAGCTGTTTTTT	CAWMDSVGVTGELFF
TRBV25-1	NA	13	TRBJ1-2	TRBD1	TGTGCCAGCAGTGATCACAGGGGCGATGACTACACCTTC	CASSDHRGDDYTF